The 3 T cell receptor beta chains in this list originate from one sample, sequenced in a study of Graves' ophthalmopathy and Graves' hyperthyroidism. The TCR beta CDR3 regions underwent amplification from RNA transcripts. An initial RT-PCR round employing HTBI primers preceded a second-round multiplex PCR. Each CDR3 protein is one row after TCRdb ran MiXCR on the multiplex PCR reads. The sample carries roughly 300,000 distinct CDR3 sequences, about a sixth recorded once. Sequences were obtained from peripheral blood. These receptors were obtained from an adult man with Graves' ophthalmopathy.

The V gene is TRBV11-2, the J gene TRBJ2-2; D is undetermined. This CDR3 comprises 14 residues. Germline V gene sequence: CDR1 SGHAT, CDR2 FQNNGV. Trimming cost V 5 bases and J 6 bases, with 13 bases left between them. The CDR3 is CASSPWAGSGELFF. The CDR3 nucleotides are TGTGCCAGCAGCCCCTGGGCCGGGTCCGGGGAGCTGTTTTTT.

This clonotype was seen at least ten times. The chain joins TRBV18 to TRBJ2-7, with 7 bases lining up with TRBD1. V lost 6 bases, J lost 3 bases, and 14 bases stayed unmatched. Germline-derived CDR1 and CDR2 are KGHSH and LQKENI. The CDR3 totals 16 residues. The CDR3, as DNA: TGTGCCAGCTCCGCAACAGGGGCCAACACAGTCTACGAGCAGTACTTC. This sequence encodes CASSATGANTVYEQYF.

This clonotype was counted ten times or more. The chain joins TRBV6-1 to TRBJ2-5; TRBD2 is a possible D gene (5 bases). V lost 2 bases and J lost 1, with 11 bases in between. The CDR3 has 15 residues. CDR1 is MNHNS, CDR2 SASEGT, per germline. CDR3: CASSELRGSQETQYF. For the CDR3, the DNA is TGTGCCAGCAGTGAACTGAGAGGGTCCCAAGAGACCCAGTACTTC.